What follows are 23 T cell receptor beta chains derived from one specimen sequenced in a study of T cell changes during pregnancy in multiple sclerosis. This table comes from immunoSEQ multiplex PCR, and its TCRdb copy is limited to in-frame clones, with some not included. Of roughly 60,000 clones in the sample, around 96% were seen once. Sequenced here: CD8+ T cells from peripheral blood mononuclear cells, sampled after pregnancy. These receptor sequences come from a female donor with multiple sclerosis, enrolled in a pregnancy study.

This chain connects TRBV9 to TRBJ2-1, with TRBD2 identical over 11 bases. The germline gives CDR1 SGDLS, CDR2 YYNGEE. The CDR3 runs to 15 residues. Germline trimming cut 5 bases from V and 5 bases from J; bases unmatched to any gene: 6. CDR3 nucleotides: TGTGCCAGCAGAGCGGGGACTAGCGGAGACAATGAGCAGTTCTTC. Protein sequence: CASRAGTSGDNEQFF.

Of note for this clone: An end of the junction differs from the germline gene, which may be a read error. V and J are TRBV7-9 and TRBJ1-2, with a weak D call TRBD1 (5 bases). Germline-derived CDR1 and CDR2 are SEHNR and FQNEAQ (reference sequence). This CDR3 has 14 residues. The CDR3 loop is CASSLGEPWYGYTF. CDR3 DNA sequence: TGTGCCAGCAGTTTAGGGGAGCCCTGGTATGGCTACACCTTC.

The chain uses TRBV18 and TRBJ1-1; 7 nucleotides align to TRBD1. The CDR3 totals 18 residues. The germline V gene has CDR1 KGHSH and CDR2 LQKENI. V lost 0 bases to trimming and J lost 2 bases; unmatched junction nucleotides: 12. The CDR3 coding sequence is TGTGCCAGCTCACCACCAGGGGGCGAGTTTGCGGTCAACACTGAAGCTTTCTTT. Translation gives CASSPPGGEFAVNTEAFF. The full variable domain, completed using reference TRBV18 and TRBJ1-1, is NAGVMQNPRHLVRRRGQEARLRCSPMKGHSHVYWYRQLPEEGLKFMVYLQKENIIDESGMPKERFSAEFPKEGPSILRIQQVVRGDSAAYFCASSPPGGEFAVNTEAFFGQGTRLTVV.

The chain links TRBV9 to TRBJ2-7; a possible D gene is TRBD1 (5 bases). Trimming shortened V by 4 bases and J by 6 bases, and 11 bases separated the two germline ends. The CDR3 extends over 12 amino acids. Germline values: CDR1 SGDLS, CDR2 YYNGEE. The CDR3 spells CASSTQGAEQYF. The CDR3 nucleotides read TGTGCCAGCAGCACCCAGGGTGCCGAGCAGTACTTC.

This clone was found once. The CDR3 here is CASSVRGVGIHGYTF. In nucleotides, the CDR3 is TGTGCCAGCAGCGTGAGAGGAGTCGGCATTCATGGCTACACCTTC. V is TRBV9 and J is TRBJ1-2; D remains unclear. Germline V lookup: CDR1 SGDLS, CDR2 YYNGEE. V was cut by 2 bases and J by 6 bases, with 17 bases left in between. The CDR3 is 15 amino acids.

The chain is built from TRBV29-1 and TRBJ1-1; tentative D call: TRBD1 (5 bases). Deletions cut 8 bases from V and 5 bases from J, with 18 bases between. The germline V gene has CDR1 SQVTM and CDR2 ANQGSEA. This CDR3 is 13 amino acids long. The CDR3 coding sequence is TGCAGCCACGGTAGTAGGGGCGGTACTGAAGCTTTCTTT. The encoded protein is CSHGSRGGTEAFF.

In its sample, this clone was seen once. The chain recombines TRBV4-3 with TRBJ2-3, with TRBD2 identical over 8 bases. The CDR3 is made up of 18 amino acids. With V trimmed by 0 bases and J by 2 bases, 10 bases remained unmatched. CDR1 is LGHNA, CDR2 YSLEER, per germline. In nucleotides, the CDR3 is TGCGCCAGCAGCCAAGATAATGGTGGTAGCGGGGCCACAGATACGCAGTATTTT. Translating it yields CASSQDNGGSGATDTQYF.

The chain uses TRBV15 and TRBJ2-7; 8 positions agree with TRBD1. Germline lookup yields CDR1 LNHNV and CDR2 YYDKDF (reference sequence). V trimming: 4 bases; J trimming: 2 bases; junction bases outside the gene matches: 10. The CDR3 loop spans 16 amino acids. The CDR3 reads CATSTGTGSGTYEQYF. Written as DNA, the CDR3 is TGTGCCACCAGCACGGGGACAGGTAGTGGGACCTACGAGCAGTACTTC.

The chain carries TRBV2 and TRBJ2-3; 8 bases fit TRBD2. CDR3 size: 16 residues. The ends lost 6 bases at V and 6 bases at J; junction bases unmatched: 14. In germline, CDR1 is SNHLY, CDR2 FYNNEI. CDR3 amino acids: CASSPAPGRGVDTQYF. The CDR3 coding sequence is TGTGCCAGCAGCCCGGCCCCCGGGAGGGGCGTCGATACGCAGTATTTT.

The chain is built from TRBV28 and TRBJ2-7; 8 bases are a match to TRBD2. The CDR3 loop spans 12 amino acids. CDR1 and CDR2 from the germline V gene are MDHEN and SYDVKM. V lost 7 bases and J lost 4; bases outside the gene matches: 3. CDR3 nucleotide sequence: TGTGCCAGCAACCCTAGCGGGTACGAGCAGTACTTC. Translated, it gives CASNPSGYEQYF.

J is TRBJ1-2 and V is TRBV7-2; 9 nucleotides match TRBD1. The CDR3 runs to 14 residues. Per germline, CDR1 SGHTA and CDR2 FQGNSA. Trimming took 6 bases from V and 8 from J; bases not matched to a gene: 10. The CDR3 DNA sequence: TGTGCCAGCAGGGGACAGGGACTATTGTGGGGCTACACCTTC. Translation: CASRGQGLLWGYTF.

This clone was seen once. This chain links TRBV9 with TRBJ2-7, with 8 positions matching TRBD1. The CDR3 extends over 14 amino acids. With 3 bases clipped from V and 2 bases from J, the junction kept 4 bases outside the gene matches. Germline values: CDR1 SGDLS, CDR2 YYNGEE. The CDR3: CASSGGQGPYEQYF. The CDR3 DNA is TGTGCCAGCAGCGGTGGACAGGGTCCCTACGAGCAGTACTTC.

This chain joins TRBV10-3 and TRBJ2-1, with 8 bases fitting TRBD2. The trim removed 3 bases at V and 3 bases at J, leaving 4 bases unmatched. The germline CDR1 and CDR2 sequences are ENHRY and SYGVKD. The CDR3 spans 15 residues. CDR3 DNA: TGTGCCATCAGTGACCCCGGGACTAGCTACAATGAGCAGTTCTTC. It yields the protein CAISDPGTSYNEQFF.

For the CDR3, the DNA is TGTGCCAGCAGTTCTCCTACCTCCTACGAGCAGTACTTC. Encoded protein: CASSSPTSYEQYF. The chain combines TRBV27 with TRBJ2-7, with D uncertain. V lost 4 bases and J lost 0, with 7 bases in between. Germline V lookup: CDR1 MNHEY, CDR2 SMNVEV (reference sequence). CDR3 length: 13 amino acids.

The V and J genes are TRBV27 and TRBJ1-1; 8 nucleotides agree with TRBD1. This CDR3 spans 14 amino acids. The V segment lost 6 bases and the J segment 0 bases; nucleotides outside the gene matches: 3. From germline, CDR1 is MNHEY and CDR2 SMNVEV (reference sequence). In nucleotides, the CDR3 is TGTGCCAGCAGACTACAGGGGGTGAACACTGAAGCTTTCTTT. Translating gives CASRLQGVNTEAFF.

This clone was counted once. The chain has TRBV2 and TRBJ2-6; D is unclear. The ends were cut back, 3 bases at V and 1 base at J, with 4 bases in the middle. Germline V gene data show CDR1 as SNHLY and CDR2 as FYNNEI. The CDR3 extends over 14 amino acids. Here the CDR3 reads CASSDGSGANVLTF. The DNA for the CDR3 is TGTGCCAGCAGTGACGGGTCTGGGGCCAACGTCCTGACTTTC.

This chain links TRBV7-6 with TRBJ2-1; maybe TRBD2 (6 bases). Trimming took off 0 bases at V and 6 bases at J, with 12 bases between the two ends. Germline CDR1 is SGHVS and CDR2 is FNYEAQ. CDR3 length: 15 amino acids. The CDR3 sequence is CASSLAGTHGNEQFF. CDR3 bases: TGTGCCAGCAGCTTAGCTGGGACTCACGGCAATGAGCAGTTCTTC.

V gene TRBV6-6 combines with J gene TRBJ2-7; 8 nucleotides align to TRBD1. With 6 bases clipped from V and 3 bases from J, the junction kept 7 bases outside the gene matches. Germline V gene sequence: CDR1 MNHNY, CDR2 SVGAGI (reference sequence). The CDR3 runs to 14 residues. The CDR3 loop is CASRSRGQGYEQYF. CDR3 DNA: TGTGCCAGCAGGAGCAGGGGGCAGGGCTACGAGCAGTACTTC.

V and J are TRBV6-1 and TRBJ1-1; 8 nucleotides align to TRBD1. Germline CDR1 is MNHNS and CDR2 is SASEGT. The J segment lost 3 bases and the V segment lost 7 bases, leaving 10 bases of the junction unmatched. The CDR3 extends over 15 amino acids. In DNA, the CDR3 is TGTGCCAGCACCCAATGGGACAGGATCTACACTGAAGCTTTCTTT. It codes for CASTQWDRIYTEAFF.

This chain links TRBV28 with TRBJ2-2; D is perhaps TRBD2 (6 bases). The CDR3 has 14 residues. Germline V gene lookup returns CDR1 MDHEN and CDR2 SYDVKM. V was trimmed by 5 bases and J by 7 bases, leaving 14 bases between them. The chain's CDR3 is CASSRGGPVGELFF. In nucleotides, the CDR3 is TGTGCCAGCAGTCGCGGAGGGCCGGTCGGGGAGCTGTTTTTT.

The chain combines TRBV29-1 with TRBJ2-3; 7 nucleotides align to TRBD2. The length of the CDR3 is 17 residues. V shed 0 bases and J 4 bases; nucleotides not matched to a gene: 13. From germline, CDR1 is SQVTM and CDR2 ANQGSEA. The CDR3 sequence: CSVEDPSGGSRADTQYF. CDR3 nucleotides: TGCAGCGTTGAAGATCCAAGTGGCGGGAGCAGGGCAGATACGCAGTATTTT.

This chain links TRBV5-1 with TRBJ2-7; 10 bases fit TRBD1. Germline V gives CDR1 SGHRS, CDR2 YFSETQ. This CDR3 region has 15 residues. V trimming: 4 bases; J trimming: 2 bases; junction bases outside the gene matches: 6. The CDR3 here is CASSPGTGVPYEQYF. CDR3 nucleotides: TGCGCCAGCAGCCCCGGGACAGGGGTGCCCTACGAGCAGTACTTC.

This clone was detected only once. The chain recombines TRBV6-5 with TRBJ2-1; 13 bases line up with TRBD2. V lost 6 bases and J lost 9; bases outside the gene matches: 2. This CDR3 is 13 amino acids long. The V gene's germline CDR1 is MNHEY and CDR2 SVGAGI. The CDR3 coding sequence is TGTGCCAGCAGCACTAGCGGGAGGGCTGAGCAGTTCTTC. This codes for CASSTSGRAEQFF.